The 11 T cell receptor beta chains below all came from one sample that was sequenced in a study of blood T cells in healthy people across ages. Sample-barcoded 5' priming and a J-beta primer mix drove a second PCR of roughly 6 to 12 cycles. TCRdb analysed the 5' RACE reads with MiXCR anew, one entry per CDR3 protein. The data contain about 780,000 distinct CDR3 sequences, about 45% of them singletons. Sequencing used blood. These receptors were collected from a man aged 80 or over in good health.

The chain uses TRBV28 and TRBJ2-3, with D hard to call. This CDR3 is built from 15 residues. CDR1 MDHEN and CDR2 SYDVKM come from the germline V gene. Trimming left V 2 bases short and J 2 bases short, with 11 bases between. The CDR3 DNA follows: TGTGCCAGCAGTTTAGCCAACCAGGCCACAGATACGCAGTATTTT. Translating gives CASSLANQATDTQYF. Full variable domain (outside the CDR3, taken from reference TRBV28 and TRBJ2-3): DVKVTQSSRYLVKRTGEKVFLECVQDMDHENMFWYRQDPGLGLRLIYFSYDVKMKEKGDIPEGYSVSREKKERFSLILESASTNQTSMYLCASSLANQATDTQYFGPGTRLTVL.

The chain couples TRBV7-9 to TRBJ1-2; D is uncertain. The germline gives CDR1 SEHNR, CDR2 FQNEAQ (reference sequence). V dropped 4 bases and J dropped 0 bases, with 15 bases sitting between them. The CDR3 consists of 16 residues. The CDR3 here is CASSSITPVANYGYTF. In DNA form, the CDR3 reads TGTGCCAGCAGCTCCATAACCCCGGTGGCTAACTATGGCTACACCTTC.

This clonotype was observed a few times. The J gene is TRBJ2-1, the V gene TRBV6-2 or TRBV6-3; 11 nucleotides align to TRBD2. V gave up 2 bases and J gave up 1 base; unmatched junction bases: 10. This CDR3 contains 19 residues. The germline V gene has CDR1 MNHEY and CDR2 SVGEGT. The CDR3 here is CASSYPLAGGQKSYNEQFF. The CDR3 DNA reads TGTGCCAGCAGTTACCCCTTAGCGGGAGGGCAAAAGTCCTACAATGAGCAGTTCTTC.

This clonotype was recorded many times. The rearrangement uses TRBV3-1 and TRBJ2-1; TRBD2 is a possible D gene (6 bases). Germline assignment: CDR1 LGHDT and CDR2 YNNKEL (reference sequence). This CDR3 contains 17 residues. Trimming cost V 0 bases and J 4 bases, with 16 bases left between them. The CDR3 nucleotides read TGTGCCAGCAGCCAAGATATGGGGAGCGGGTGGTACAATGAGCAGTTCTTC. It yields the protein CASSQDMGSGWYNEQFF.

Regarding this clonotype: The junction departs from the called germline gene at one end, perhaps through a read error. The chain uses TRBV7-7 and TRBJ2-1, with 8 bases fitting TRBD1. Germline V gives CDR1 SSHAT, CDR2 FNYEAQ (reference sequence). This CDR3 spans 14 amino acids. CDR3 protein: CASSMDREDNEQFF. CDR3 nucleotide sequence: TGTGCTAGCAGCATGGACAGGGAGGATAATGAGCAGTTCTTC.

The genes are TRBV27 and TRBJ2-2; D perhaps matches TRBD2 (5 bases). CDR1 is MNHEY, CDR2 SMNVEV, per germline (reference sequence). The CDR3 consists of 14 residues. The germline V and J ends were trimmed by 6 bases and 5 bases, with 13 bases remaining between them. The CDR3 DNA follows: TGTGCCAGCAGCCCCAGGAGGTCGACCGGGGAGCTGTTTTTT. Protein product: CASSPRRSTGELFF.

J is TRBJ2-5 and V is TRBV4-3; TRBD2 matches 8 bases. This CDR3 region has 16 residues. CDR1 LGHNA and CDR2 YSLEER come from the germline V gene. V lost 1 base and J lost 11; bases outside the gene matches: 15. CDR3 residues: CASSQVGSGMGNEQYF. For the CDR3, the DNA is TGCGCCAGCAGCCAAGTCGGTAGCGGGATGGGTAATGAGCAGTACTTC.

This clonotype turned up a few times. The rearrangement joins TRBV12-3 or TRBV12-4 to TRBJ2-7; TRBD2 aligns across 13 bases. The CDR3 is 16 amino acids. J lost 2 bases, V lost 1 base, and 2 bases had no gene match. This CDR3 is CASSLGGTSGTYEQYF. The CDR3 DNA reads TGTGCCAGCAGTTTAGGCGGGACTAGCGGGACCTACGAGCAGTACTTC.

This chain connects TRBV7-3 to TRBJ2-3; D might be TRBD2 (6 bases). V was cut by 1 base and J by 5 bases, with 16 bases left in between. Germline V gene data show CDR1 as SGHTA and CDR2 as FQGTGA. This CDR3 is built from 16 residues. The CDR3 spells CASSLRGGREEDTQYF. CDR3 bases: TGTGCCAGCAGCTTAAGAGGCGGGCGGGAAGAAGATACGCAGTATTTT.

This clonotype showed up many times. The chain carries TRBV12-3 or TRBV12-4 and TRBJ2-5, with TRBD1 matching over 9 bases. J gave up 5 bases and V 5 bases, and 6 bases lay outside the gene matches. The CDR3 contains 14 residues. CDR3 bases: TGTGCCAGCAGTCTGGACAGGGGAGAGGAGACCCAGTACTTC. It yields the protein CASSLDRGEETQYF.

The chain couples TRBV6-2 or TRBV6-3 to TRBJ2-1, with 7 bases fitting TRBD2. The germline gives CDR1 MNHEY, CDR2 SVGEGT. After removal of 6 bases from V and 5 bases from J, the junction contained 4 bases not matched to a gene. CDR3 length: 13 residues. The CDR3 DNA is TGTGCCAGCAGCCGTGCGGGAGACAATGAGCAGTTCTTC. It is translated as CASSRAGDNEQFF.